This T cell receptor (beta chain) was recorded in a study of CD8 T cells in ankylosing spondylitis. Study results and limitations: Some of the motif variants had earlier been found in reactive arthritis patients' fluid and blood. Seemingly characteristic of ankylosing spondylitis blood was a TCR beta motif consisting of several highly homologous variants. Clones linked to the disease showed a CD8+ phenotype. They occurred at relatively low frequencies in peripheral blood. The clones that were linked to disease were reported to be significantly enriched in matched synovial fluid samples from ankylosing spondylitis patients.

The junction had 6 bases not matched to a gene; V was cut back by 6 bases and J by 2 bases. This CDR3 is 13 amino acids long. Germline assignment: CDR1 DFQATT and CDR2 SNEGSKA (reference sequence). This clonotype was counted at least ten times. Its target is not known. TCRdb redid the calling of the 5' RACE reads with MiXCR, one entry per CDR3 protein. Found here are approximately 140,000 distinct CDR3 sequences, about a tenth of them singletons; the top ten hold approximately 3.3%. The V call is TRBV20-1, the J call TRBJ2-7; 8 nucleotides align to TRBD1. This clonotype was obtained from a male donor with ankylosing spondylitis or in good health (not recorded which). Source material: blood, either unsorted or a sorted T cell fraction (not recorded which). This chain's CDR3 is CSAAGTGPYEQYF. The CDR3 region has the DNA TGCAGTGCCGCCGGGACAGGCCCCTACGAGCAGTACTTC.